This entry lists 6 T cell receptor beta chains sequenced from one sample in a study of shared clonotypes between healthy human individuals. Measured with immunoSEQ multiplex PCR; TCRdb has only the in-frame clones, and not every one. The table has about 1.1 million clones, roughly 74% seen once; the top ten hold under 0.65%. The sample taken for sequencing was memory CD4+ T cells from PBMCs. Noted subset: CD45RA-negative fraction. These receptors were collected from a man between 18 and 35 years old in good health. Some clones in this sample may be carry-over from other donors' samples.

V gene TRBV7-9 combines with J gene TRBJ2-7; D possibly corresponds to TRBD2 (5 bases). This CDR3 is built from 14 residues. Germline values: CDR1 SEHNR, CDR2 FQNEAQ (reference sequence). V dropped 4 bases and J dropped 11 bases, with 21 bases sitting between them. The CDR3 region has the DNA TGTGCCAGCAGCTCGAGTTCGACTACCCGTAAGGAGTACTTC. It encodes CASSSSSTTRKEYF. The full variable domain, in which reference TRBV7-9 and TRBJ2-7 provide the parts outside the CDR3, is DTGVSQNPRHKITKRGQNVTFRCDPISEHNRLYWYRQTLGQGPEFLTYFQNEAQLEKSRLLSDRFSAERPKGSFSTLEIQRTEQGDSAMYLCASSSSSTTRKEYFGPGTRLTVT.

The CDR3 DNA reads TGTGCCAGCAGCCCTGAGACTAGCGGGAGCCACGAGCAGTACTTC. Its protein is CASSPETSGSHEQYF. The chain combines TRBV7-7 with TRBJ2-7; 12 nucleotides agree with TRBD2. After removal of 5 bases from V and 5 bases from J, the junction contained 7 bases not matched to a gene. CDR1 and CDR2 from the germline V gene are SSHAT and FNYEAQ (reference sequence). There are 15 residues in the CDR3. Variable domain in full (rest from reference TRBV7-7 and TRBJ2-7): GAGVSQSPRYKVTKRGQDVTLRCDPISSHATLYWYQQALGQGPEFLTYFNYEAQPDKSGLPSDRFSAERPEGSISTLTIQRTEQRDSAMYRCASSPETSGSHEQYFGPGTRLTVT.

This rearrangement joins TRBV7-8 to TRBJ2-7, with a weak D call TRBD2 (6 bases). Per germline, CDR1 SGHVS and CDR2 FQNEAQ. Trimming pared 5 bases from V and 2 bases from J, leaving 19 bases between. The CDR3 covers 16 residues. The CDR3 protein is CASSLWGGGSTYEQYF. The CDR3 DNA sequence: TGTGCCAGCAGCCTCTGGGGTGGGGGGTCTACCTACGAGCAGTACTTC.

This sequence joins TRBV5-6 and TRBJ2-5; maybe TRBD2 (6 bases). The CDR3 consists of 12 residues. Germline-derived CDR1 and CDR2 are SGHDT and YYEEEE. The V end was cut by 4 bases, the J end by 11 bases, with 15 bases between. CDR3 bases: TGTGCCAGCAGCCGGGGACTCGAGGAGCAGTACTTC. Protein product: CASSRGLEEQYF. Together with reference TRBV5-6 and TRBJ2-5, the CDR3 gives the full variable domain: DAGVTQSPTHLIKTRGQQVTLRCSPKSGHDTVSWYQQALGQGPQFIFQYYEEEERQRGNFPDRFSGHQFPNYSSELNVNALLLGDSALYLCASSRGLEEQYFGPGTRLLVL.

With regard to this clone: Sequence at one end of the junction differs from germline and may be a read error. This chain joins TRBV10-3 and TRBJ2-5; D ambiguous. CDR3 length: 13 amino acids. From germline, CDR1 is ENHRY and CDR2 SYGVKD. This CDR3 reads CAISGTAQDTQYF. The DNA for the CDR3 is TGTGCCATCAGTGGCACAGCCCAAGATACCCAGTACTTC.

The rearrangement uses TRBV28 and TRBJ1-3, with unresolved D. CDR1 and CDR2 (germline): MDHEN, SYDVKM. The V end was cut by 1 base, the J end by 2 bases, with 9 bases between. The CDR3 spans 15 residues. DNA of the CDR3: TGTGCCAGCAGTTTATTCGGGGTAACTGGAAACACCATATATTTT. This translates into CASSLFGVTGNTIYF.